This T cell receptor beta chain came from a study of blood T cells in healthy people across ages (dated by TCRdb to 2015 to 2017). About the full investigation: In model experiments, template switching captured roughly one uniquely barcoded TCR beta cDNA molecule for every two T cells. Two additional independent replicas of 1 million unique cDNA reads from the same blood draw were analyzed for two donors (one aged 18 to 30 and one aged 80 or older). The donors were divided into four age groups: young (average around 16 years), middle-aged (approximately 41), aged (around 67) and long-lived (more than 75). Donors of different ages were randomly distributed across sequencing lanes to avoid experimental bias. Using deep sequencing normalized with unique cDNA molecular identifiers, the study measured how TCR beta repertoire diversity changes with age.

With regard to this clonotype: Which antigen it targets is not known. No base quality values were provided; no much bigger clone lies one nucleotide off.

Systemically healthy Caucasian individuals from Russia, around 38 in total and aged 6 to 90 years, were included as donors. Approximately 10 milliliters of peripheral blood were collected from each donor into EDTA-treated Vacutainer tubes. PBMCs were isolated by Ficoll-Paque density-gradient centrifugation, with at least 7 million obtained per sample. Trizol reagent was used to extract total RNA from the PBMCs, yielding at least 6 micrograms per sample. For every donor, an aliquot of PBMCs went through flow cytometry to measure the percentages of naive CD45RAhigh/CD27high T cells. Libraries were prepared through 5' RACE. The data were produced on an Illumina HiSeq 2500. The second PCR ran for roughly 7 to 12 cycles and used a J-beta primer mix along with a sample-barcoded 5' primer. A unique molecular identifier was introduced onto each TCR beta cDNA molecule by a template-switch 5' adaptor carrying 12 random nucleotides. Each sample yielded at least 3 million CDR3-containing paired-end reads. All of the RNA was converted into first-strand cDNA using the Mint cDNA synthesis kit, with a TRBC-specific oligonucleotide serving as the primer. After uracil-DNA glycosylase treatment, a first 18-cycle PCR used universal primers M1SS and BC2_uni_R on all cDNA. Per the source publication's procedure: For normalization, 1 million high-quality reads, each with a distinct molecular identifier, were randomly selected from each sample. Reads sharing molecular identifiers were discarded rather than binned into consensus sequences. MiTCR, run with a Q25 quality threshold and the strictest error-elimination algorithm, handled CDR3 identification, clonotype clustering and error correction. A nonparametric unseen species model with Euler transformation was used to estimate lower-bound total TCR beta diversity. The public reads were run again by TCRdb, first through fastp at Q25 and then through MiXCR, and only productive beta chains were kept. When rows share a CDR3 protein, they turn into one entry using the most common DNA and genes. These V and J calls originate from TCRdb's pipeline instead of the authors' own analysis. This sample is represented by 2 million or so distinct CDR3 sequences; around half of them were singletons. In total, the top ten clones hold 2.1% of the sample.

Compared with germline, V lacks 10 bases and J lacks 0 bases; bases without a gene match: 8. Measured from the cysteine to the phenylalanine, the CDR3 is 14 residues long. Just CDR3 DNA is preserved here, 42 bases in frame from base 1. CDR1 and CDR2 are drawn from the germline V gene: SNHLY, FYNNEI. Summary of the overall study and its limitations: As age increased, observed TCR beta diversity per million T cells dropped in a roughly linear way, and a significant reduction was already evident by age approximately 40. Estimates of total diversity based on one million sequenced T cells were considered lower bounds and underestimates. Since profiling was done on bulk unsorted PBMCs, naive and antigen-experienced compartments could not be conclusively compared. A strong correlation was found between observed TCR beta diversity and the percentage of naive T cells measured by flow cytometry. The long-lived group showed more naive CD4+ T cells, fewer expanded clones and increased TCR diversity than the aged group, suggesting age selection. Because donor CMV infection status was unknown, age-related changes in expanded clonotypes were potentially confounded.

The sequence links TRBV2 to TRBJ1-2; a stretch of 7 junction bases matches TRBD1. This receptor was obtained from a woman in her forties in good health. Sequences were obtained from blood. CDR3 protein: CATQGRGPNYGYTF. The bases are TGTGCCACCCAAGGGAGGGGGCCTAACTATGGCTACACCTTC.